The 25 T cell receptor beta chains listed next were all sequenced from one sample in a study of T-cell memory formation after mild COVID-19. TCRdb processed the 5' RACE reads anew with MiXCR; each CDR3 protein has one entry. The data show 90,000 to 120,000 distinct CDR3 sequences, over 8.5% seen once. Source material: PBMCs or a T cell subset sorted from them (not recorded which). These receptors were taken from a man aged 18 to 29 who had mild COVID-19 (a few samples of this study predate the infection). Cell type and time point are not known.

This clonotype is deemed medium-sized. The V and J genes are TRBV7-9 and TRBJ1-6; D is unresolved. V lost 2 bases and J 3 bases, leaving 5 bases between the germline ends. The CDR3 runs 14 residues. Germline lookup yields CDR1 SEHNR and CDR2 FQNEAQ (reference sequence). The CDR3 is CASSLQDYNSPLHF. The CDR3 DNA follows: TGTGCCAGCAGCTTACAGGACTATAATTCACCCCTCCACTTT.

The chain is built from TRBV3-1 and TRBJ1-5; tentative D call: TRBD1 (5 bases). The CDR3 covers 15 residues. From germline, CDR1 is LGHDT and CDR2 YNNKEL (reference sequence). The V end lost 6 bases, the J end lost 0 bases, and 12 bases lay between the germline ends. The CDR3 bases are TGTGCCAGCAGTAGAGGGGTAGATAGCAATCAGCCCCAGCATTTT. Amino acid sequence: CASSRGVDSNQPQHF.

The table lists this clonotype with a few counts. V gene TRBV3-1 combines with J gene TRBJ2-3; D gene unclear. V lost 3 bases and J 0 bases, leaving 7 bases between the germline ends. The CDR3 consists of 14 residues. Germline CDR1 reads LGHDT; CDR2 reads YNNKEL (reference sequence). CDR3 residues: CASSQGISTDTQYF. The CDR3 DNA reads TGTGCCAGCAGCCAGGGGATTAGCACAGATACGCAGTATTTT.

This clonotype was observed at least ten times. The chain joins TRBV10-3 to TRBJ2-1, with 10 bases identical to TRBD2. The CDR3 is 15 residues long. After removal of 4 bases from V and 10 bases from J, the junction contained 10 bases not matched to a gene. Germline lookup yields CDR1 ENHRY and CDR2 SYGVKD. The CDR3 loop reads CAISAGTSEVTEQFF. DNA for the CDR3: TGTGCCATCAGTGCGGGGACTAGCGAGGTCACGGAGCAGTTCTTC.

The chain links TRBV9 to TRBJ1-2, with D hard to call. CDR3 size: 12 residues. V shed 6 bases and J shed 2 bases, with 8 bases lying between them. Looked up from germline, CDR1 is SGDLS and CDR2 is YYNGEE. The CDR3 region is CASTPANYGYTF. The CDR3 nucleotides are TGTGCCAGCACTCCGGCGAACTATGGCTACACCTTC. Full variable domain (remainder filled in from reference TRBV9 and TRBJ1-2): DSGVTQTPKHLITATGQRVTLRCSPRSGDLSVYWYQQSLDQGLQFLIQYYNGEERAKGNILERFSAQQFPDLHSELNLSSLELGDSALYFCASTPANYGYTFGSGTRLTVV.

This clonotype was seen more than once but under ten times. The chain combines TRBV12-3 or TRBV12-4 with TRBJ2-5, with TRBD2 as a possible D gene (6 bases). There are 15 residues in the CDR3. V was trimmed by 4 bases and J by 4 bases, leaving 16 bases between them. CDR3 nucleotide sequence: TGTGCCAGCAGTTCCCCCGGGAGTCATTCAGAGACCCAGTACTTC. The encoded protein is CASSSPGSHSETQYF.

There are many counts of this clonotype. The J gene is TRBJ2-3, the V gene TRBV6-5; 9 bases align to TRBD1. Germline V gene lookup returns CDR1 MNHEY and CDR2 SVGAGI. CDR3 size: 16 residues. V was pared by 2 bases and J by 6 bases, with 9 bases of the junction left unmatched. CDR3: CASSYHRDRAPDTQYF. The CDR3 bases are TGTGCCAGCAGTTACCACCGGGACAGGGCACCCGATACGCAGTATTTT.

The rearrangement uses TRBV12-3 or TRBV12-4 and TRBJ2-7, with a weak D call TRBD1 (5 bases). This CDR3 region has 11 residues. V lost 5 bases and J 6 bases, leaving 8 bases between the germline ends. The CDR3 region has the DNA TGTGCCAGCAGTGTAGGGGTCGAGCAGTACTTC. Translating it yields CASSVGVEQYF.

This clonotype appeared many times. This sequence joins TRBV6-5 and TRBJ1-1; no clear D. This CDR3 has 12 amino acids. Germline V lookup: CDR1 MNHEY, CDR2 SVGAGI. The germline V and J ends were trimmed by 2 bases and 4 bases, with 5 bases remaining between them. Here the CDR3 DNA reads TGTGCCAGCAGTTACGGCGGCACTGAAGCTTTCTTT. Translated, it gives CASSYGGTEAFF.

This clonotype showed up just a few times. The V gene is TRBV2, the J gene TRBJ2-5, with 11 bases that match TRBD2. Trimming removed 6 bases from V and 4 bases from J; junction bases left unmatched: 7. The CDR3 is 15 residues long. The germline gives CDR1 SNHLY, CDR2 FYNNEI. CDR3 sequence (DNA): TGTGCCAGCAGGGTCATAGCGGGGGGGCGAGAGACCCAGTACTTC. Residues: CASRVIAGGRETQYF.

The table lists this clonotype with many counts. In DNA, the CDR3 is TGTGCCAGCAGTTTTTTTGCGAGCTCCTACAATGAGCAGTTCTTC. Protein product: CASSFFASSYNEQFF. The chain couples TRBV7-9 to TRBJ2-1; D call uncertain. CDR3 length: 15 residues. Looked up from germline, CDR1 is SEHNR and CDR2 is FQNEAQ (reference sequence). V was cut by 6 bases and J by 0 bases, with 12 bases left in between.

This clonotype was picked up a small number of times. The chain couples TRBV12-3 or TRBV12-4 to TRBJ2-2; possible D gene TRBD2, 6 bases. Trimming removed 5 bases from V and 3 bases from J, with 13 bases in between. CDR3 length equals 15 residues. The CDR3 is CASSRTRRDTGELFF. CDR3 in DNA: TGTGCCAGCAGTAGGACAAGGAGGGACACCGGGGAGCTGTTTTTT.

The chain combines TRBV5-1 with TRBJ2-7, with 7 bases aligning to TRBD1. CDR3 length: 13 amino acids. The germline CDR1 and CDR2 sequences are SGHRS and YFSETQ. J was trimmed by 3 bases and V by 2 bases; bases with no gene match: 2. The CDR3 spells CASSLTGDYEQYV. For the CDR3, the DNA is TGCGCCAGCAGCTTAACAGGGGACTACGAGCAGTACGTC.

This clonotype was seen a few times. The chain links TRBV6-6 to TRBJ1-5, with 10 bases aligning to TRBD1. The CDR3 sequence is 16 residues long. J was trimmed by 4 bases and V by 6 bases; bases with no gene match: 9. The V gene's germline CDR1 is MNHNY and CDR2 SVGAGI (reference sequence). CDR3 amino acids: CASSPDRGTGNQPQHF. The CDR3 DNA reads as TGTGCCAGCAGCCCGGACAGGGGGACTGGGAATCAGCCCCAGCATTTT.

This clonotype was seen repeatedly, ten times or more. This rearrangement joins TRBV6-4 to TRBJ2-1, with 12 nucleotides matching TRBD2. Germline lookup yields CDR1 MRHNA and CDR2 SNTAGT. The CDR3 covers 16 residues. The V gene end was trimmed by 0 bases and the J gene end by 8 bases; junction bases not matched to a gene: 5. CDR3 DNA sequence: TGTGCCAGCAGTGACTCTCCTAGCGGGGGGGCCGATGAGCAGTTCTTC. It encodes CASSDSPSGGADEQFF.

The sample holds a few counts of this clonotype. V gene TRBV9 combines with J gene TRBJ2-1; D is ambiguous. The germline CDR1 and CDR2 sequences are SGDLS and YYNGEE. V was shortened by 5 bases and J by 5 bases, with 5 bases between the two germline ends. The CDR3 consists of 11 residues. The DNA of the CDR3 is TGTGCCAGCAGAGCGAACAATGAGCAGTTCTTC. It yields the protein CASRANNEQFF.

This clonotype turned up a few times. The J gene is TRBJ2-5, the V gene TRBV2; D uncertain. The V end was cut by 6 bases, the J end by 0 bases, with 17 bases between. Germline assignment: CDR1 SNHLY and CDR2 FYNNEI. CDR3 length: 16 amino acids. CDR3 sequence (DNA): TGTGCCAGCAGCGGACCTACCCAACACAACCAAGAGACCCAGTACTTC. Its protein product is CASSGPTQHNQETQYF.

The V call is TRBV7-8, the J call TRBJ2-7; 8 bases are a match to TRBD2. Germline V gene data show CDR1 as SGHVS and CDR2 as FQNEAQ. The CDR3 sequence is 13 residues long. V lost 4 bases, J lost 3 bases, and 2 bases stayed unmatched. Here the CDR3 reads CASSSGGDYEQYV. In DNA, the CDR3 is TGTGCCAGCAGCTCCGGGGGGGACTACGAGCAGTACGTC.

V is TRBV7-6 and J is TRBJ2-2; TRBD1 matches 8 bases. The CDR3 sequence is 17 residues long. CDR1 and CDR2 (germline): SGHVS, FNYEAQ. The junction had 10 bases not matched to a gene; V was cut back by 5 bases and J by 2 bases. CDR3 region: CASSEQTGVGNTGELFF. For the CDR3, the DNA is TGTGCCAGCAGCGAGCAGACAGGGGTTGGAAACACCGGGGAGCTGTTTTTT.

This clonotype was counted between two and nine times. The chain couples TRBV25-1 to TRBJ1-2, with 7 bases lining up with TRBD1. The germline V gene has CDR1 MGHDK and CDR2 SYGVNS. Losses at the gene ends were 2 bases for V and 4 bases for J; bases not matched to a gene: 10. This CDR3 is built from 16 residues. The CDR3: CASSERGGRGSYGYTF. CDR3 in DNA: TGTGCCAGCAGTGAAAGAGGGGGCAGGGGGTCCTATGGCTACACCTTC.

This chain uses TRBV7-2 with TRBJ2-1; 9 positions agree with TRBD1. The CDR3 totals 16 residues. Germline V gives CDR1 SGHTA, CDR2 FQGNSA. J gave up 6 bases and V 5 bases, and 11 bases lay outside the gene matches. CDR3 sequence reads: CASSPSGQGWGNEQFF. The CDR3, as DNA: TGTGCCAGCAGCCCTTCGGGACAGGGCTGGGGCAATGAGCAGTTCTTC.

This clonotype was counted only a few times. CDR3 in DNA: TGTGCCAGCAGCGCGGGAGGACTACCGTACGAGCAGTACTTC. This gives the protein CASSAGGLPYEQYF. This chain joins TRBV5-6 and TRBJ2-7; TRBD2 agrees at 8 bases. With V trimmed by 4 bases and J by 4 bases, 7 bases remained unmatched. The germline V gene has CDR1 SGHDT and CDR2 YYEEEE. CDR3 length: 14 amino acids.

J is TRBJ2-1 and V is TRBV4-1; D is possibly TRBD2 (5 bases). The CDR3 totals 15 residues. CDR1 and CDR2 (germline): MGHRA, YSYEKL. The V and J ends lost 3 bases and 11 bases respectively, with 20 bases between them. The CDR3 reads CASSQAGLPALKQFF. The CDR3 coding sequence is TGCGCCAGCAGCCAGGCAGGACTCCCGGCGCTGAAGCAGTTCTTC.

The chain combines TRBV10-3 with TRBJ2-4; D not certain. This CDR3 has 11 residues. V was cut by 3 bases and J by 7 bases, with 4 bases left in between. Germline V gives CDR1 ENHRY, CDR2 SYGVKD. CDR3: CAISDGNIQYF. The DNA of the CDR3 is TGTGCCATCAGTGATGGGAACATTCAGTACTTC.

This clonotype showed up many times. The rearrangement links TRBV27 to TRBJ2-5; D might be TRBD1 (6 bases). Germline CDR1 reads MNHEY; CDR2 reads SMNVEV (reference sequence). The CDR3 sequence is 14 residues long. Trimming stripped 6 bases from V and 1 base from J, with 12 bases between. Written as DNA, the CDR3 is TGTGCCAGCAGCGGCTTAGGGGGCCAAGAGACCCAGTACTTC. This translates into CASSGLGGQETQYF.